This section outlines one T cell receptor (beta chain) sequence together with its context. This sample is part of a study of control samples from healthy donors and cancer patients. Method: immunoSEQ multiplex PCR; TCRdb's copy keeps in-frame clones and lacks some. The data show 90,000 or so clones, about 88% seen once. Sequencing used blood. The TCR was taken from a woman aged 60-75 years in good health.

The CDR3 DNA reads TGTGCCAGCAGCTTGGCTAGCGGGAAAACCTACAATGAGCAGTTCTTC. Amino acid sequence: CASSLASGKTYNEQFF. V gene TRBV5-4 combines with J gene TRBJ2-1, with 9 positions matching TRBD2. Germline lookup yields CDR1 SGHNT and CDR2 YYREEE (reference sequence). CDR3 length: 16 residues. Trimming at V came to 0 bases and at J to 2 bases, leaving 3 bases not matched to a gene.